The 23 T cell receptor beta chains reported below all come from one sample, sequenced in a study of T cell repertoires in aging, cancer and after chemotherapy. A mixed TRB-A/B primer pool amplified rearranged TRB by multiplex touch-down PCR. TCRdb re-called the multiplex PCR reads with MiXCR, one entry per CDR3 protein. The sample records around 9,600 distinct CDR3 sequences, 30% to 45% being singletons. Peripheral blood genomic DNA, not sorted cells or RNA, was the template. The specimen sequenced was blood. These receptors all come from a human donor in good health.

This clonotype has just a few counts. This sequence joins TRBV12-3 or TRBV12-4 and TRBJ2-3, with a tentative D call TRBD2 (6 bases). The length of the CDR3 is 14 residues. Between the trimmed V and J ends, which lost 3 bases and 2 bases, there was a span of 9 bases. CDR3 in DNA: TGTGCCAGCAGTTTGGGACTCCCCACAGATACGCAGTATTTT. Amino acid sequence: CASSLGLPTDTQYF.

This clonotype was seen only a few times. The chain has TRBV5-4 and TRBJ2-7, with 9 bases identical to TRBD1. The V segment lost 4 bases and the J segment 4 bases; nucleotides outside the gene matches: 12. The CDR3 spans 16 residues. CDR1 and CDR2 from the germline V gene are SGHNT and YYREEE (reference sequence). CDR3 nucleotides: TGTGCCAGCAGCGTCGCACCCGACAGGGGGTGGTACGAGCAGTACTTC. This encodes CASSVAPDRGWYEQYF. Complete variable domain (other parts from reference TRBV5-4 and TRBJ2-7): ETGVTQSPTHLIKTRGQQVTLRCSSQSGHNTVSWYQQALGQGPQFIFQYYREEENGRGNFPPRFSGLQFPNYSSELNVNALELDDSALYLCASSVAPDRGWYEQYFGPGTRLTVT.

The chain recombines TRBV15 with TRBJ2-4; 8 bases are shared with TRBD2. The CDR3 contains 16 residues. Germline V CDR1 and CDR2: LNHNV, YYDKDF (reference sequence). Trimming at V came to 0 bases and at J to 4 bases, leaving 5 bases not matched to a gene. CDR3 region: CATSRDVEREKNIQYF. The CDR3 nucleotides read TGTGCCACCAGCAGAGATGTAGAGCGGGAGAAAAACATTCAGTACTTC.

The chain couples TRBV27 to TRBJ1-2, with TRBD1 matching 11 bases. Per the germline V gene, CDR1 is MNHEY and CDR2 is SMNVEV (reference sequence). The junction had 8 bases not matched to a gene; V was cut back by 7 bases and J by 7 bases. The CDR3 consists of 14 residues. CDR3 nucleotides: TGTGCCAGCACCCAAATGGGACAGGGGGGTGGCTACACCTTC. This translates into CASTQMGQGGGYTF.

A single count supports this clonotype. V is TRBV5-4 and J is TRBJ1-1; D ambiguous. Per germline, CDR1 SGHNT and CDR2 YYREEE (reference sequence). The CDR3 consists of 12 residues. Trimming shortened V by 2 bases and J by 11 bases, and 13 bases separated the two germline ends. CDR3 protein: CASSLPGRSAFF. CDR3 coding DNA: TGTGCCAGCAGCTTACCGGGAAGAAGTGCTTTCTTT.

The chain joins TRBV20-1 to TRBJ1-2; D is perhaps TRBD1 (5 bases). Germline V gene sequence: CDR1 DFQATT, CDR2 SNEGSKA (reference sequence). V gave up 6 bases and J gave up 8 bases, with 16 bases separating them. This CDR3 contains 12 residues. DNA of the CDR3: TGCAGTGCCCCGGTGGGAGGGGAAGGCTACACCTTC. Its protein product is CSAPVGGEGYTF.

This clonotype was counted a few times. V usage is TRBV19 and J usage is TRBJ2-5; D gene unclear. V gave up 4 bases and J gave up 7 bases, with 13 bases separating them. Germline loops: CDR1 LNHDA, CDR2 SQIVND (reference sequence). CDR3 length: 13 amino acids. CDR3 sequence: CASSKSTPGTQYF. CDR3 DNA sequence: TGTGCCAGTAGTAAGTCGACCCCGGGGACCCAGTACTTC.

This clonotype has more than one count but fewer than ten. This chain uses TRBV6-6 with TRBJ1-6; no firm D call. The germline V gene encodes CDR1 MNHNY and CDR2 SVGAGI (reference sequence). The ends were cut back, 5 bases at V and 7 bases at J, with 18 bases in the middle. The CDR3 loop spans 16 amino acids. The CDR3 sequence: CASSGLLGLKNSPLHF. DNA of the CDR3: TGTGCCAGCAGTGGACTCTTGGGGTTGAAGAATTCACCCCTCCACTTT.

In its sample, this clonotype ranks as medium-sized. The chain couples TRBV29-1 to TRBJ2-7; D could derive from TRBD1 or TRBD2 (5 bases each). The CDR3 extends over 13 amino acids. V was clipped by 1 base and J by 2 bases, with 9 bases between them. CDR1 and CDR2 from the germline V gene are SQVTM and ANQGSEA. CDR3: CSVEGGTTYEQYF. The CDR3 coding sequence is TGCAGCGTTGAAGGGGGGACCACCTACGAGCAGTACTTC.

A few counts support this clonotype. The V gene is TRBV5-5, the J gene TRBJ2-1, with D possibly TRBD2 on 6 matching bases. The CDR3 spans 17 residues. CDR1 SGHKS and CDR2 YYEKEE come from the germline V gene (reference sequence). Trimming took off 2 bases at V and 7 bases at J, with 22 bases between the two ends. The CDR3 protein is CASSLKHRDSPRNEQFF. The CDR3 DNA reads as TGTGCCAGCAGCTTAAAACACCGGGACTCACCGAGAAATGAGCAGTTCTTC.

A few counts support this clonotype. The V gene is TRBV13, the J gene TRBJ2-7; D might be TRBD2 (6 bases). The CDR3 covers 12 residues. With 6 bases removed from V and 6 bases from J, the gap between germline ends came to 12 bases. Per the germline V gene, CDR1 is PRHDT and CDR2 is FYEKMQ (reference sequence). The CDR3, as DNA: TGTGCCAGCAGTGGACTATCGGGCGAGCAGTACTTC. Translating it yields CASSGLSGEQYF.

J is TRBJ2-3 and V is TRBV12-3 or TRBV12-4; 9 bases are a match to TRBD1. Trimming removed 6 bases from V and 4 bases from J; junction bases left unmatched: 2. The CDR3 runs 13 residues. CDR3 nucleotides: TGTGCCAGCAGGGGGACAGGGCCAGATACGCAGTATTTT. Translated, it gives CASRGTGPDTQYF.

This sequence joins TRBV7-9 and TRBJ1-4; 9 bases are shared with TRBD1. The CDR3 runs to 14 residues. CDR1 and CDR2 from the germline V gene are SEHNR and FQNEAQ (reference sequence). The junction had 3 bases not matched to a gene; V was cut back by 5 bases and J by 5 bases. The CDR3 spells CASSLGQGNEKLFF. CDR3 DNA: TGTGCCAGCAGCCTCGGACAGGGGAATGAAAAACTGTTTTTT. Complete variable domain (other parts from reference TRBV7-9 and TRBJ1-4): DTGVSQNPRHKITKRGQNVTFRCDPISEHNRLYWYRQTLGQGPEFLTYFQNEAQLEKSRLLSDRFSAERPKGSFSTLEIQRTEQGDSAMYLCASSLGQGNEKLFFGSGTQLSVL.

V and J are TRBV13 and TRBJ1-1; TRBD1 matches at 10 bases. Germline CDR1 is PRHDT and CDR2 is FYEKMQ (reference sequence). The CDR3 is 17 amino acids. The ends lost 6 bases at V and 1 base at J; junction bases unmatched: 11. The DNA for the CDR3 is TGTGCCAGCAGAATTATGACAGGGGGCGTGGGGAACACTGAAGCTTTCTTT. As protein: CASRIMTGGVGNTEAFF.

Relative to its sample, this clonotype is medium-sized (0.01 to 0.1%). This rearrangement joins TRBV29-1 to TRBJ2-3, with D perhaps being TRBD1 or TRBD2 (5 bases each). Trimming stripped 6 bases from V and 5 bases from J, with 15 bases between. CDR3 size: 13 residues. The germline gives CDR1 SQVTM, CDR2 ANQGSEA. The CDR3 coding sequence is TGCAGCGTCAGGGTCGGGGTTGAAGATACGCAGTATTTT. Its protein is CSVRVGVEDTQYF.

This clonotype was picked up a small number of times. The chain links TRBV7-9 to TRBJ1-4, with D perhaps TRBD1 (6 bases). CDR3 size: 16 residues. V lost 3 bases, J lost 2 bases, and 13 bases lay in between. Germline V gives CDR1 SEHNR, CDR2 FQNEAQ (reference sequence). The DNA for the CDR3 is TGTGCCAGCAGCTTCGGGACAAGCCCCACTAATGAAAAACTGTTTTTT. Amino acid sequence: CASSFGTSPTNEKLFF. Drawing the rest from reference TRBV7-9 and TRBJ1-4, the complete variable domain is DTGVSQNPRHKITKRGQNVTFRCDPISEHNRLYWYRQTLGQGPEFLTYFQNEAQLEKSRLLSDRFSAERPKGSFSTLEIQRTEQGDSAMYLCASSFGTSPTNEKLFFGSGTQLSVL.

The chain uses TRBV13 and TRBJ2-1, with 12 positions matching TRBD1. Germline CDR1 and CDR2: PRHDT and FYEKMQ (reference sequence). J lost 8 bases, V lost 6 bases, and 5 bases had no gene match. This CDR3 comprises 14 residues. CDR3: CASSRDRGRDEQFF. As DNA, the CDR3 is TGTGCCAGCAGTCGGGACAGGGGGCGGGATGAGCAGTTCTTC.

V and J are TRBV13 and TRBJ2-7; the match to TRBD2 covers 8 bases. CDR3 length: 14 amino acids. V shed 3 bases, J shed 2 bases, and the junction held 3 bases outside the gene matches. CDR1 and CDR2 (germline): PRHDT, FYEKMQ (reference sequence). The CDR3 region has the DNA TGTGCCAGCAGCTTTGGGACTAGTCCCTACGAGCAGTACTTC. Translation: CASSFGTSPYEQYF.

In its sample, this clonotype was seen once. The rearrangement uses TRBV7-4 and TRBJ2-1; D tentatively reads TRBD1 or TRBD2 (5 bases each). V was cut by 1 base and J by 7 bases, with 17 bases left in between. This CDR3 contains 16 residues. Germline CDR1 and CDR2: SGHVT and SQSDAQ. The CDR3 DNA follows: TGTGCCAGCAGCTTAGTGTTAGGGGCCGGACTTAATGAGCAGTTCTTC. Translated, it gives CASSLVLGAGLNEQFF. Supplemented by reference TRBV7-4 and TRBJ2-1, the full variable domain reads GAGVSQSPRYKVAKRGRDVALRCDSISGHVTLYWYRQTLGQGSEVLTYSQSDAQRDKSGRPSGRFSAERPERSVSTLKIQRTEQGDSAVYLCASSLVLGAGLNEQFFGPGTRLTVL.

Within the sample, this clonotype is medium-sized. V is TRBV11-1 and J is TRBJ1-2, with 8 bases aligning to TRBD1. V lost 3 bases to trimming and J lost 8 bases; unmatched junction nucleotides: 5. The CDR3 spans 13 residues. In germline, CDR1 is SGHAT, CDR2 FQDESV (reference sequence). CDR3 nucleotides: TGTGCCAGCAGCTTGACAGGGGCGGAAGGCTACACCTTC. Amino acid sequence: CASSLTGAEGYTF.

The V call is TRBV19, the J call TRBJ1-1; 8 bases map to TRBD1. The trim removed 4 bases at V and 2 bases at J, leaving 3 bases unmatched. Germline CDR1 is LNHDA and CDR2 is SQIVND (reference sequence). The length of the CDR3 is 14 residues. CDR3 nucleotides: TGTGCCAGTAGTAGAACAGGGGGAAACACTGAAGCTTTCTTT. Protein: CASSRTGGNTEAFF.

The chain joins TRBV5-1 to TRBJ1-2; D call uncertain. Germline V gene sequence: CDR1 SGHRS, CDR2 YFSETQ. This CDR3 has 14 amino acids. Trimming pared 4 bases from V and 1 base from J, leaving 11 bases between. The CDR3 nucleotides are TGCGCCAGCAGCCTCATCGGATTTAACTATGGCTACACCTTC. Encoded protein: CASSLIGFNYGYTF.

The V call is TRBV27, the J call TRBJ1-1; D is ambiguous. V was cut by 0 bases and J by 6 bases, with 11 bases left in between. The CDR3 loop spans 14 amino acids. Germline CDR1 MNHEY, CDR2 SMNVEV (reference sequence). CDR3: CASSLSSDGAEAFF. The CDR3 nucleotides are TGTGCCAGCAGTTTATCTTCGGATGGAGCTGAAGCTTTCTTT.